The clone carrying this T cell receptor (beta chain) has only a few counts. Its specificity is not known. The sample originates from a study of beta chain features in type 1 diabetes. Study-wide background: Roughly 110,000,000 sorted cells were examined across all samples. Study-wide results and limits: In type 1 diabetes patients, VDJ junctions had fewer insertions; deletions at these junctions were more frequent. For patients, the naive, central memory and Treg TCRB repertoires appeared more alike than for healthy donors.

Reverse transcription of all isolated RNA meant that expressed TCRB transcripts were sequenced. Clones were read by immunoSEQ multiplex PCR, and TCRdb kept only the in-frame ones, dropping some. The sample yields 300,000 to 400,000 clones, around 7.6% seen once. Trimming shortened V by 1 base and J by 5 bases, and 14 bases separated the two germline ends. Germline V gene sequence: CDR1 SGHVS, CDR2 FQNEAQ. The CDR3 has 15 residues. Source material: central memory CD4+ T cells from blood. This sequence joins TRBV7-8 and TRBJ2-5; D remains ambiguous. This clonotype was obtained from a woman younger than 35 in good health. CDR3 protein: CASSLGFTFIETQYF. The CDR3 DNA reads as TGTGCCAGCAGCTTAGGATTTACGTTCATTGAGACCCAGTACTTC.